This TCR beta chain was documented in a study of blood T cell repertoires in COVID-19. Study-wide context: Specimens from acute and convalescent COVID-19 originated in the United States, Italy and Spain. From T cells, B-cell-depleted T cells, or PBMCs came the material, which was cDNA or gDNA.

Germline lookup yields CDR1 SGHTA and CDR2 FQGNSA. V was clipped by 1 base and J by 6 bases, with 11 bases between them. The CDR3 has 14 residues. Sequencing was performed with immunoSEQ multiplex PCR; in TCRdb, only in-frame clones are kept and a portion is missing. Of fewer than 100,000 clones in the sample, about 86% were seen once. The TCR comes from an elderly man in a cohort sampled during active COVID-19. The sample taken for sequencing was peripheral blood. The chain uses TRBV7-2 and TRBJ2-3; maybe TRBD2 (5 bases). Written as DNA, the CDR3 is TGTGCCAGCAGCTTAGGGACTCTGTATGATACGCAGTATTTT. Its translation is CASSLGTLYDTQYF. The variable domain in full, with the rest retrieved from reference TRBV7-2 and TRBJ2-3, is GAGVSQSPSNKVTEKGKDVELRCDPISGHTALYWYRQSLGQGLEFLIYFQGNSAPDKSGLPSDRFSAERTGGSVSTLTIQRTQQEDSAVYLCASSLGTLYDTQYFGPGTRLTVL.